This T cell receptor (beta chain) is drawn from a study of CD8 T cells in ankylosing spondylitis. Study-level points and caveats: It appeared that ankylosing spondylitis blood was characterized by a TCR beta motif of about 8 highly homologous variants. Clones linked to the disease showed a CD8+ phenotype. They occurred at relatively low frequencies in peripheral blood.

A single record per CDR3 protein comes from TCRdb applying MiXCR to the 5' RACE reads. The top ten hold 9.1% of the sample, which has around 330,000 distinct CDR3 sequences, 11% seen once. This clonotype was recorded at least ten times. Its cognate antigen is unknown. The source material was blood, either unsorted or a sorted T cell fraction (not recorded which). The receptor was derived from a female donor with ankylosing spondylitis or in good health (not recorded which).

The CDR3 DNA sequence: TGCAGCGTCGTGGACATCTTCACAGATACGCAGTATTTT. Protein: CSVVDIFTDTQYF. V is TRBV29-1 and J is TRBJ2-3, with D possibly matching TRBD1 (5 bases). The germline V and J ends were trimmed by 6 bases and 2 bases, with 12 bases remaining between them. The CDR3 consists of 13 residues. CDR1 and CDR2 from the germline V gene are SQVTM and ANQGSEA.